The following is a T cell receptor (beta chain) sequence with its context. No antigen is known for it. TCRdb passed the multiplex PCR reads through MiXCR, listing each CDR3 protein once. The sample holds approximately 88,000 distinct CDR3 sequences, roughly 30% seen once. This sample was taken from a study of breast tumors, draining lymph nodes, adjacent tissues. General study points: Tumor TCR diversity was below lymph nodes but above nontumor tissue. The lymph node origin of tumor T cells was framed as consistent with a hypothesis, not demonstrated. Tumor and nontumor repertoires were significantly more similar in luminal-like than in basal-like breast cancer.

The CDR3 consists of 15 residues. V trimming: 6 bases; J trimming: 2 bases; junction bases outside the gene matches: 6. CDR1 is ENHRY, CDR2 SYGVKD, per germline. The lymph nodes were axillary draining lymph nodes from breast cancer patients. The receptor was derived from a female donor with breast cancer. Some clones in this sample may be carry-over from other donors' samples. Source material: axillary lymph node tissue. This chain uses TRBV10-3 with TRBJ2-3; 9 bases are a match to TRBD2. The CDR3 loop reads CAISQTSGTTDTQYF. In DNA, the CDR3 is TGTGCCATCAGCCAGACTAGCGGTACCACAGATACGCAGTATTTT.